This T cell receptor (beta chain) appears in the sequencing data of a study of beta chain features in type 1 diabetes. About the study: Examined across all samples were roughly 110,000,000 sorted cells. General study findings and limits: TCRB rearrangement may or may not be influenced by HLA type; here this remained unresolved. Type 1 diabetes patients had TCRB CDR3s that were shorter (moderately but significantly so) in all four CD4+ subsets. At VDJ recombination sites, type 1 diabetes patients had fewer insertions and more deleted nucleotides.

V was shortened by 5 bases and J by 7 bases, with 20 bases between the two germline ends. Germline V gene sequence: CDR1 MDHEN, CDR2 SYDVKM. The CDR3 covers 15 residues. Investigators reverse transcribed all isolated RNA, so they sequenced expressed TCRB transcripts. Libraries were prepared by immunoSEQ multiplex PCR; TCRdb keeps only in-frame clonotypes and omits some of them. The sample has 40,000 to 50,000 clones, approximately 62% seen once. A word on this clone: What it recognizes is unknown.

The sequenced sample was Tregs from blood. The gene calls are TRBV28 and TRBJ2-5, with D uncertain. The receptor was derived from a young man with type 1 diabetes. Some clones in this sample may be carry-over from other donors' samples. The CDR3 DNA reads as TGTGCCAGCAGTGAGACTTGGAGTTTGTTAGGGACCCAGTACTTC. Amino acid sequence: CASSETWSLLGTQYF.